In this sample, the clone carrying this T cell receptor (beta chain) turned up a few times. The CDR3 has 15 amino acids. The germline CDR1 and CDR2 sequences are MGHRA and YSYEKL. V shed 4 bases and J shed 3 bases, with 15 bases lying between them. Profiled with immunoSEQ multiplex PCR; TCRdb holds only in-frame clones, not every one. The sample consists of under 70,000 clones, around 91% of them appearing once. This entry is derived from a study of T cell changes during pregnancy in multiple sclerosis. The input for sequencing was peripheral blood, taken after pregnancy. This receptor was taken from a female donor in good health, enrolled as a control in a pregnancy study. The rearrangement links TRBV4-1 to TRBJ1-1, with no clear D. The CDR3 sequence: CASSRGPIGDTEAFF. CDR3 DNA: TGCGCCAGCAGCCGCGGCCCCATTGGTGACACTGAAGCTTTCTTT.